The entry below describes one T cell receptor (beta chain). This record belongs to a study of blood T cell repertoires in COVID-19. Study context: T cells, B-cell-depleted T cells, or PBMCs provided the cDNA or gDNA that served as material.

Germline CDR1 MNHEY, CDR2 SMNVEV (reference sequence). This CDR3 contains 14 residues. Trimming took off 2 bases at V and 4 bases at J, with 12 bases between the two ends. In the original workflow: Quantification of nucleated cells was approximated via reference gene primer amplification. TCRdb's copy holds only in-frame clones and misses some; the assay was immunoSEQ multiplex PCR. The V and J calls and clone size were taken over from that table, and D and trimming were inferred from the DNA. The sample has 150,000 to 200,000 clones; roughly 84% are singletons. The source of this sequence is a man aged 35-49 years with acute or convalescent COVID-19. The chain combines TRBV27 with TRBJ2-7; maybe TRBD1 (5 bases). The specimen sequenced was peripheral blood. The CDR3 reads CASSLGAFFYEQYF. The CDR3 DNA is TGTGCCAGCAGTTTAGGGGCTTTCTTTTACGAGCAGTACTTC.